This T cell receptor (beta chain) was obtained from a study of CD8+CD57+ T cells in acquired aplastic anemia (dated 2018 in TCRdb). With regard to the full study: On average, sorted CD4+ and CD8+ cells yielded approximately 3 ug of extracted DNA, with a range of about 0.18 to 30 ug. Mean read counts for healthy donor samples were 8.5 million to 10.8 million for CD4+ cells and around 11 million for CD8+ cells.

In this study, sorted CD4+ and CD8+ T cells from the blood of healthy subjects and of severe aplastic anemia patients had their TCR repertoires deep-sequenced. Ficoll-Paque density gradient centrifugation was used to isolate peripheral blood mononuclear cells. CD4+ and CD8+ T cells were sorted by FACS or magnetic beads before DNA extraction. Profiling of TCR beta VDJ combinations and CDR3 sequences used genomic DNA as the template. TCR repertoire sequencing was run on an Illumina HiSeq 2000. In the paper's pipeline: TRBV/TRBJ rearrangement plots, CDR3 size and DJ length profiles, and Simpson's diversity index were used to evaluate the repertoires. Whichever DNA sequence was most abundant in the deep sequencing data was defined as the immunodominant clone. CDR3 amino acid sequences were checked for sharing across subjects and were also compared against the VDJdb database and published repertoires. The public reads were run again by TCRdb, first through fastp at Q25 and then through MiXCR, and only productive beta chains were kept. A single entry per CDR3 protein holds the most common genes and DNA from its merged rows. The V and J calls follow TCRdb's processing rather than the paper's. The sample table records 150,000 to 200,000 distinct CDR3 sequences; 35% to 50% of these occur just once. The ten biggest clones cover under 3% of the sample.

Of note for this clonotype: Its antigen is not yet known. Per-base quality was not reported, and no clone a single base away is much larger than it.

What the work shows at the level of the full study, not this receptor alone: CD8+ Simpson's diversity did not differ significantly between patients and healthy controls (P=0.060). Although under 35 CD8+ CDR3 sequences were shared by patients and controls, these sequences appeared highly expressed in patients and within the immunodominant clones of patients.

The sequence was collected from a human donor in good health. The sequencing sample was made of sorted CD4+, CD8+, or CD8+CD57+ T cells (not recorded which) from PBMCs.

Here the CDR3 is given as CASSEGPSYEQYF. The nucleotide sequence is given as TGTGCCAGCAGTGAAGGACCCTCCTACGAGCAGTACTTC. The receptor chain draws on TRBV25-1 and TRBJ2-7, with no D gene named confidently. V is reduced by 2 bases and J by 0 bases, leaving a spacing of 5 bases between them. Reading the germline V gene gives CDR1 MGHDK and CDR2 SYGVNS. The CDR3 holds 13 amino acids from the cysteine to the phenylalanine. CDR3 DNA only is kept here, 39 bases in frame from base 1.